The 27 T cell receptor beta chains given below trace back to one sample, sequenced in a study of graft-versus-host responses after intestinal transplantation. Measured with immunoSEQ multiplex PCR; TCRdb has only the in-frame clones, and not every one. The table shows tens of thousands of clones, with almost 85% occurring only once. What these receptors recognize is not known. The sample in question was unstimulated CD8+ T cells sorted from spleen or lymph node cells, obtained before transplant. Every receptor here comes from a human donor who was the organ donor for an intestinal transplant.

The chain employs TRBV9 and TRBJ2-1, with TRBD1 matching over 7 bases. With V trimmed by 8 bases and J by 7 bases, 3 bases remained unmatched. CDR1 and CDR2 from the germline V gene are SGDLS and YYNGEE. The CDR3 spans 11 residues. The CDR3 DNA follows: TGTGCCAGTGGGACAGCAAATGAGCAGTTCTTC. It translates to CASGTANEQFF.

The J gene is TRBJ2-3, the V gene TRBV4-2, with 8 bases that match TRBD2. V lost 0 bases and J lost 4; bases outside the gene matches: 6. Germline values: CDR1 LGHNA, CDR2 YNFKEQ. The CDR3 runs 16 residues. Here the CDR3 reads CASSQDFAGGSDTQYF. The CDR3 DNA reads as TGTGCCAGCAGCCAAGACTTCGCGGGGGGCTCAGATACGCAGTATTTT.

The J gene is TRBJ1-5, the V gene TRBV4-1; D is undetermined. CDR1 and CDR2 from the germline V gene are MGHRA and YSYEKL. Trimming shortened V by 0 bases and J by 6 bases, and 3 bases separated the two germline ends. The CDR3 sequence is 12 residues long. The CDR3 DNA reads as TGCGCCAGCAGCCAAGAGGGTCAGCCCCAGCATTTT. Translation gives CASSQEGQPQHF.

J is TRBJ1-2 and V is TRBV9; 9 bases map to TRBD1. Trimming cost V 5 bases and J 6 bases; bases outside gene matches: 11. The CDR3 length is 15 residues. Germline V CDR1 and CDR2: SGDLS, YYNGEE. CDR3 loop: CASSGTNRGPDGYTF. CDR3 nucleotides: TGTGCCAGCAGTGGCACGAACAGGGGGCCGGATGGCTACACCTTC.

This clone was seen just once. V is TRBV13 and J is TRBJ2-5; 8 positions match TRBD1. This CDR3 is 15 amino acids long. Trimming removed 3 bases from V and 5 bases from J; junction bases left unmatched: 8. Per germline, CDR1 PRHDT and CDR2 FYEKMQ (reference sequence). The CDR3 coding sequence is TGTGCCAGCAGCTTCGGAAGGGGACAGGCCGAGACCCAGTACTTC. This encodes CASSFGRGQAETQYF. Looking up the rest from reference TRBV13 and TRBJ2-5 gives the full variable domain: AAGVIQSPRHLIKEKRETATLKCYPIPRHDTVYWYQQGPGQDPQFLISFYEKMQSDKGSIPDRFSAQQFSDYHSELNMSSLELGDSALYFCASSFGRGQAETQYFGPGTRLLVL.

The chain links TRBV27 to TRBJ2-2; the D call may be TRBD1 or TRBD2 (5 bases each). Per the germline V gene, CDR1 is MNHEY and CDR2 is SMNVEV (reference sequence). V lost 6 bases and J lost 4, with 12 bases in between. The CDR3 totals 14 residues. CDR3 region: CASSPSGGTGELFF. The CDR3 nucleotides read TGTGCCAGCAGCCCGAGTGGGGGCACCGGGGAGCTGTTTTTT.

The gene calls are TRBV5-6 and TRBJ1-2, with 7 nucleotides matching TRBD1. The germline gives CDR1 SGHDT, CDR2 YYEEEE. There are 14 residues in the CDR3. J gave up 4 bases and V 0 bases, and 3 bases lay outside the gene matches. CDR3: CASSLGQGGYGYTF. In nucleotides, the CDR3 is TGTGCCAGCAGCTTGGGACAGGGAGGCTATGGCTACACCTTC.

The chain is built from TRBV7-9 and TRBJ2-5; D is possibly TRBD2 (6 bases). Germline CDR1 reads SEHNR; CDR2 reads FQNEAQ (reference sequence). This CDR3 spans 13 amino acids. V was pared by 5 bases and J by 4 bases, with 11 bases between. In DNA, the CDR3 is TGTGCCAGCAGCGGGGACTGGGTAGAGACCCAGTACTTC. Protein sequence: CASSGDWVETQYF.

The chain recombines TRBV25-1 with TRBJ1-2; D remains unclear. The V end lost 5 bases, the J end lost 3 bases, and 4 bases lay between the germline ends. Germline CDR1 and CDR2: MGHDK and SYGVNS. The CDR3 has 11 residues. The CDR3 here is CASSFHYGYTF. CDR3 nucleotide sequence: TGTGCCAGCAGTTTTCACTATGGCTACACCTTC.

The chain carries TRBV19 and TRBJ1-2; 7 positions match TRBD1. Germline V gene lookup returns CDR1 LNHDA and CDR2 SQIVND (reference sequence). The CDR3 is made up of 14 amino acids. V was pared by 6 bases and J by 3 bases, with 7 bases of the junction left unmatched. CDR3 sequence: CASSWGGGDYGYTF. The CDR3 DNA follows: TGTGCCAGTAGCTGGGGAGGGGGCGACTATGGCTACACCTTC.

CDR3 bases: TGTGCCTGGAGTGATCGCTCCTACGAGCAGTACTTC. This codes for CAWSDRSYEQYF. The rearrangement uses TRBV30 and TRBJ2-7; the D is unclear. The CDR3 totals 12 residues. The V gene lost 1 base and the J gene lost 0 bases, with 4 bases spanning the gap. The germline gives CDR1 GTSNPN, CDR2 SVGIG (reference sequence).

In DNA, the CDR3 is TGTGCCAGCAGCCAAATAGCGGGTATCCCCACAGATACGCAGTATTTT. Its translation is CASSQIAGIPTDTQYF. The gene calls are TRBV14 and TRBJ2-3; 7 nucleotides line up with TRBD2. The CDR3 extends over 16 amino acids. CDR1 is SGHDN and CDR2 is FVKESK in the germline V gene. Trimming at V came to 2 bases and at J to 2 bases, leaving 7 bases not matched to a gene.

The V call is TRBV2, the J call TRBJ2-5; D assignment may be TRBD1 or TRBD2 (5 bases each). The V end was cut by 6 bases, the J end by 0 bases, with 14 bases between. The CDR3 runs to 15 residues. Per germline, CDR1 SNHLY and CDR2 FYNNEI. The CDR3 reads CASRVGTEHQETQYF. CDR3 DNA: TGTGCCAGCAGGGTCGGGACGGAACACCAAGAGACCCAGTACTTC.

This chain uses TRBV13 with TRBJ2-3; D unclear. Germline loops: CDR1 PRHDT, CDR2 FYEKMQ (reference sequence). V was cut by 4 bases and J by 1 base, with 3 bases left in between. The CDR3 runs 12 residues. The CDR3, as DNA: TGTGCCAGCAGCTCCCGCACAGATACGCAGTATTTT. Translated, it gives CASSSRTDTQYF.

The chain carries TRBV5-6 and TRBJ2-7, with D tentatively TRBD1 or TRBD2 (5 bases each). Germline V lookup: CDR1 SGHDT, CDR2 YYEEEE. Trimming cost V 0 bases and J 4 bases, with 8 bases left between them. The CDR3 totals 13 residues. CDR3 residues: CASSLGDPYEQYF. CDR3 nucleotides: TGTGCCAGCAGCTTGGGGGACCCATACGAGCAGTACTTC.

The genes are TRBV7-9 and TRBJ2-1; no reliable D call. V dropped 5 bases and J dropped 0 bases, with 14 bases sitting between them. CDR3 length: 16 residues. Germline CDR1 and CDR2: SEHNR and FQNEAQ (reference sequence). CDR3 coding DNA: TGTGCCAGCAGCGACCCTACAGAGGCCTCCTACAATGAGCAGTTCTTC. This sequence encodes CASSDPTEASYNEQFF.

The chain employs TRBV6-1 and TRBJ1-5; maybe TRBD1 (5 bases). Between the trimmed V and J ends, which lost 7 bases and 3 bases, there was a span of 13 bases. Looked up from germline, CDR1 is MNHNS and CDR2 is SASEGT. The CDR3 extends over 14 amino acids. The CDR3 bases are TGTGCCAGCATGGGACGGCCCCTCAATCAGCCCCAGCATTTT. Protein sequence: CASMGRPLNQPQHF.

In nucleotides, the CDR3 is TGTGCCAGCTTGAAGGCTAACTATGGCTACACCTTC. Protein sequence: CASLKANYGYTF. The genes are TRBV2 and TRBJ1-2, with D unresolved. The CDR3 is 12 residues long. CDR1 is SNHLY and CDR2 is FYNNEI in the germline V gene. The V and J ends lost 8 bases and 0 bases respectively, with 7 bases between them.

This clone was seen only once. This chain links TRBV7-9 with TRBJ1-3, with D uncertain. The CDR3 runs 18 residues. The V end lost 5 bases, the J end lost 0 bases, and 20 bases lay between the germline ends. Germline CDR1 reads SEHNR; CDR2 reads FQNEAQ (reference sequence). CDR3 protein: CASSLHLQTTLSGNTIYF. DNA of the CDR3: TGTGCCAGCAGCCTCCACCTCCAGACAACTCTCTCTGGAAACACCATATATTTT.

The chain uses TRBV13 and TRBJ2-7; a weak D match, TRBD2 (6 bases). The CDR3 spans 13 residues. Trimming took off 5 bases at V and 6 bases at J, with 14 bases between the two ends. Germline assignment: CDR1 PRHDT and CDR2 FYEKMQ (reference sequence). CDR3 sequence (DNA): TGTGCCAGCAGCGCAGGCGCCGGGAGCGAGCAGTACTTC. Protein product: CASSAGAGSEQYF.

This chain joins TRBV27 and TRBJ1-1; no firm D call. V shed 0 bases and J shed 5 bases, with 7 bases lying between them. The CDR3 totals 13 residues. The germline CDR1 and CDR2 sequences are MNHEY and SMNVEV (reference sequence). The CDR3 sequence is CASSLSAATEAFF. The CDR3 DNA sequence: TGTGCCAGCAGTTTATCAGCCGCGACTGAAGCTTTCTTT.

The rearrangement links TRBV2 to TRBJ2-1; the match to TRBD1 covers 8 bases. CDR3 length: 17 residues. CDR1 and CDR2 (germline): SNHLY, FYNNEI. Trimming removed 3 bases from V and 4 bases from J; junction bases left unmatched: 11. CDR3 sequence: CASSDSGTGANYNEQFF. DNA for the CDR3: TGTGCCAGCAGTGATTCCGGGACAGGCGCGAATTACAATGAGCAGTTCTTC.

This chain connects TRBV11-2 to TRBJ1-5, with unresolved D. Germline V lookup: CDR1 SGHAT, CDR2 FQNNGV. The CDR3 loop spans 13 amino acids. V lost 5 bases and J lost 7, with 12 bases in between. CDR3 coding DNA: TGTGCCAGCAGCACTAACCCGCGGCAGCCCCAGCATTTT. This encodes CASSTNPRQPQHF. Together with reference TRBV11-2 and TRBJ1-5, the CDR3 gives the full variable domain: EAGVAQSPRYKIIEKRQSVAFWCNPISGHATLYWYQQILGQGPKLLIQFQNNGVVDDSQLPKDRFSAERLKGVDSTLKIQPAKLEDSAVYLCASSTNPRQPQHFGDGTRLSIL.

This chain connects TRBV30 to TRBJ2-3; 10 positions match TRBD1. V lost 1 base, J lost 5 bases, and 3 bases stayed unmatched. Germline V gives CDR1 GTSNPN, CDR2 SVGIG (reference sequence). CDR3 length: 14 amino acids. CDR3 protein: CAWSGGQGIDTQYF. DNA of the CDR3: TGTGCCTGGAGTGGGGGACAGGGGATAGATACGCAGTATTTT.

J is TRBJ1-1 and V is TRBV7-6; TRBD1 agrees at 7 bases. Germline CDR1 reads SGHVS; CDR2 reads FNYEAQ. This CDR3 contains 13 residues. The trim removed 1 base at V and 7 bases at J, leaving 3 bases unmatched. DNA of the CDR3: TGTGCCAGCAGCTTAGGGACAGGAGGTGAAGCTTTCTTT. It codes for CASSLGTGGEAFF.

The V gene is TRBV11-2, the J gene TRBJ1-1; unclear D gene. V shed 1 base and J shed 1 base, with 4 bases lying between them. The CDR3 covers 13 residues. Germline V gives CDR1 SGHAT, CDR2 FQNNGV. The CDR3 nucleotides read TGTGCCAGCAGCTTAGGCAGGAACACTGAAGCTTTCTTT. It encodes CASSLGRNTEAFF.

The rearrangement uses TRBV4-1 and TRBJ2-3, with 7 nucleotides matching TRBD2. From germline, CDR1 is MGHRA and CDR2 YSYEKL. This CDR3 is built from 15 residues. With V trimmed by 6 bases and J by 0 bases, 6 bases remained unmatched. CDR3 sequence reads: CASRLAIQSTDTQYF. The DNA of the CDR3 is TGCGCCAGCAGACTAGCGATCCAGAGCACAGATACGCAGTATTTT.